A selection of T cell receptor beta chains follows, all from one sample in a study of shared clonotypes between healthy human individuals. Here immunoSEQ multiplex PCR was the method, and the copy in TCRdb shows in-frame clones only, minus some. The table records roughly 850,000 clones, 96% of them present only once. Sequenced material: naive CD8+ T cells sorted from blood. These receptors originate from a man younger than 40 in good health. The CDR3 runs from the conserved cysteine through the conserved F or W. Fields, in order: clone size, V gene, J gene, D gene, CDR3 DNA, CDR3 protein. A D gene is named only where the DNA matches it firmly. Some rows mark clone size as missing; the rest say once, few, many or name a class of expanded clone.

>once|TRBV28|TRBJ2-2|TRBD1
TGTGCCAGCAGTGGGACAGGGGGCACCGGGGAGCTGTTTTTT
CASSGTGGTGELFF
>.|TRBV10-3|TRBJ2-7|TRBD1
TGTGCCATCAGTCCCGGGACAGACTACGAGCAGTACTTC
CAISPGTDYEQYF
>.|TRBV7-9|TRBJ1-5|TRBD1
TGTGCCAGCAGCTACGAAACCCGGGACAGACCCAATCAGCCCCAGCATTTT
CASSYETRDRPNQPQHF
>.|TRBV7-9|TRBJ1-3|.
TGTGCCAGCAGCTTAGACGGGGACATCGGAAACACCATATATTTT
CASSLDGDIGNTIYF
>.|TRBV7-2|TRBJ2-3|.
TGTGCCAGCAGCCGGGAGTGGACAGATACGCAGTATTTT
CASSREWTDTQYF
>.|TRBV29-1|TRBJ2-1|.
TGCAGCGTTGAAGGCCTGCATAGCCGTTACAATGAGCAGTTCTTC
CSVEGLHSRYNEQFF
>once|TRBV5-1|TRBJ2-1|TRBD1
TGCGCCAGCAGCAACGAACAGGGGGTTAATGAGCAGTTCTTC
CASSNEQGVNEQFF
>.|TRBV6-6|TRBJ1-1|.
TGTGCCAGCAGTGACTGGACGCGTGACACTGAAGCTTTCTTT
CASSDWTRDTEAFF
>.|TRBV7-6|TRBJ2-7|TRBD2
TGTGCCAGCAGCTTACTAGCGGGCTCCTACGAGCAGTACTTC
CASSLLAGSYEQYF
>.|TRBV29-1|TRBJ2-1|TRBD2
TGCAGCGTGCGCGGGGGATTGGGCAATGAGCAGTTCTTC
CSVRGGLGNEQFF
>.|TRBV29-1|TRBJ1-1|TRBD1
TGCAGCGGTACGATGACAGGGGAAAGAAACACTGAAGCTTTCTTT
CSGTMTGERNTEAFF
>.|TRBV19|TRBJ2-5|.
TGTGCCAGTAGTATAGGCTCGGGGTTTTTCCAAGAGACCCAGTACTTC
CASSIGSGFFQETQYF
>.|TRBV4-1|TRBJ1-3|.
TGCGCCAGCAGCCCGAGATTGCAGGACATACTCTCTGGAAACACCATATATTTT
CASSPRLQDILSGNTIYF
>once|TRBV5-1|TRBJ2-1|.
TGCGCCAGCAGCCCACCGGGCGTTTTGTACAATGAGCAGTTCTTC
CASSPPGVLYNEQFF
>.|TRBV28|TRBJ2-7|TRBD2
TGTGCCAGCAGTTACCCTGGGACTAGCGGCTCCTACGAGCAGTACTTC
CASSYPGTSGSYEQYF
>few|TRBV28|TRBJ2-2|.
TGTGCCAGCAGTTTAGAATTACTGGAGCTGTTTTTT
CASSLELLELFF
>.|TRBV7-9|TRBJ2-7|TRBD2
TGTGCCAGCAGCTTTACCAGGGGTGAGCGGGAGGGCTACTACGAGCAGTACTTC
CASSFTRGEREGYYEQYF
>.|TRBV2|TRBJ2-3|.
TGTGCCAGCAGCGAAATCAACACAGATACGCAGTATTTT
CASSEINTDTQYF
>.|TRBV5-1|TRBJ2-7|TRBD1
TGCGCCAACACAGGGGGCGCAGGGGCCTACGAGCAGTACTTC
CANTGGAGAYEQYF
>once|TRBV5-6|TRBJ2-1|TRBD2
TGTGCCAGCAGCAACCGAGCGGGATACTACAATGAGCAGTTCTTC
CASSNRAGYYNEQFF
>.|TRBV7-9|TRBJ2-1|.
TGTGCCAGCACCGGAATCCTTCAAAGATTAAGCGGGTCCTACAATGAGCAGTTCTTC
CASTGILQRLSGSYNEQFF
>.|TRBV5-1|TRBJ1-4|.
TGCGCCAGCAGCCTCTCTAGGGAGGGGAGTAATGAAAAACTGTTTTTT
CASSLSREGSNEKLFF
>.|TRBV6-5|TRBJ2-7|.
TGTGCCAGCAGTTCTCCTAGGGAGCACTACGAGCAGTACTTC
CASSSPREHYEQYF
>once|TRBV9|TRBJ2-1|TRBD1
TGTGCCAGCAGCGTGGAGACAGGGGACCAGTTCTTC
CASSVETGDQFF
>.|TRBV11-2|TRBJ2-7|TRBD2
TGTGCCAGCAGCCCTAGGGGACTAGCGTCGAACGAGCAGTACTTC
CASSPRGLASNEQYF
>.|TRBV28|TRBJ2-5|.
TGTGCCAGCAGGCCTGCTTCCCAAGAGACCCAGTACTTC
CASRPASQETQYF
>.|TRBV7-8|TRBJ2-7|TRBD2
TGTGCCAGCAGCTTAGGGCGGGGTGGGCTAGCGGGATTCTACGAGCAGTACTTC
CASSLGRGGLAGFYEQYF
>.|TRBV11-2|TRBJ1-2|.
TGTGCCAGCAGCGCGGGCTTCTATGGCTACACCTTC
CASSAGFYGYTF
>once|TRBV28|TRBJ2-3|TRBD2
TGTGCCAGCAGTCACCCATACTCGACTAGCGGGAGAGATACGCAGTATTTT
CASSHPYSTSGRDTQYF
>.|TRBV6-5|TRBJ2-3|.
TGTGCCAGCAGTTACTCGGGGGACTCCACAGATACGCAGTATTTT
CASSYSGDSTDTQYF
>.|TRBV5-4|TRBJ2-1|TRBD2
TGTGCCAGCAGCTTGGAACTAGCGGACTCCTACAATGAGCAGTTCTTC
CASSLELADSYNEQFF
>.|TRBV12-5|TRBJ1-2|.
TGTGCTAGTGGTTGGGGGCCAGGGGAGGGTGATGGCTACACCTTC
CASGWGPGEGDGYTF
>.|TRBV19|TRBJ1-5|.
TGTGCCAGTAGTTTAGGGAATAATCAGCCCCAGCATTTT
CASSLGNNQPQHF
>.|TRBV6-6|TRBJ2-3|.
TGTGCCAGCAGAGTAGTTAACACAGATACGCAGTATTTT
CASRVVNTDTQYF
>.|TRBV28|TRBJ2-7|.
TGTGCCAGCAGTCCGGGTTTCTCCTACGAGCAGTACTTC
CASSPGFSYEQYF
>once|TRBV29-1|TRBJ2-1|TRBD2
TGCAGCGCCCGCCCACGGGGGGGCACCTACAATGAGCAGTTCTTC
CSARPRGGTYNEQFF
>.|TRBV10-3|TRBJ2-3|TRBD1
TGTGCCATCAGGGGGGCGGGACAGGGTCTAACAGATACGCAGTATTTT
CAIRGAGQGLTDTQYF
>once|TRBV10-3|TRBJ2-5|TRBD2
TGTGCCATCAGTGACTCGCGGGAGGGTGGAGAGACCCAGTACTTC
CAISDSREGGETQYF
>.|TRBV28|TRBJ1-5|.
TGTGCCAGCAGTTTAGGTCGAATGAATCAGCCCCAGCATTTT
CASSLGRMNQPQHF
>.|TRBV7-2|TRBJ2-3|TRBD2
TGTGCCAGCAGCTCACTAGCGGGAGCAACAGATACGCAGTATTTT
CASSSLAGATDTQYF
>.|TRBV27|TRBJ2-3|.
TGTGCCAGCAGTTCAATCGGGACTGACGCTACGCAGTATTTT
CASSSIGTDATQYF
>once|TRBV19|TRBJ1-5|TRBD1
TGTGCCAGTAGTATGGCCCGGGACAGGGTCCTTAGCAATCAGCCCCAGCATTTT
CASSMARDRVLSNQPQHF
>once|TRBV6-5|TRBJ2-1|.
TGTGCCAGCAGTTGGGGGACCAATGAGCAGTTCTTC
CASSWGTNEQFF
>.|TRBV5-1|TRBJ2-7|.
TGCGCCAGCAGCTTTACCGAGGCGTTGGGCTACGAGCAGTACTTC
CASSFTEALGYEQYF
>.|TRBV4-1|TRBJ2-7|TRBD1
TGCGCCAGCAGCCAACAGGACAGGTCCTACGAGCAGTACTTC
CASSQQDRSYEQYF
>.|TRBV7-6|TRBJ1-1|.
TGTGCCAGCAGTGGGCGGGAGGGACGACACACTGAAGCTTTCTTT
CASSGREGRHTEAFF